Listed below are T cell receptor beta chains from one sample, sequenced in a study of blood T cells in healthy people across ages. One entry per CDR3 protein results from TCRdb running MiXCR on the 5' RACE reads. The table has roughly 860,000 distinct CDR3 sequences, approximately 65% seen once. The sample taken for sequencing was blood. The receptors here all came from a man aged 30 to 39 in good health. The CDR3 runs from the conserved cysteine through the conserved F or W. The D gene is left open where the match is weak. Clone size appears in some rows only: once, few, many, or a class for an expanded clone.

CDR3nt	CDR3aa	d_gene	abundance	v_gene	j_gene
TGTGCCAGCAGCTTAGCCCCCCAGGGTCTATCCTCGGGTGAGCAGTACTTC	CASSLAPQGLSSGEQYF	NA	NA	TRBV7-2	TRBJ2-7
TGTGCCAGCTCACCCCCGGGACAGGGACGGTACGAGCAGTACTTC	CASSPPGQGRYEQYF	TRBD1	NA	TRBV18	TRBJ2-7
TGTGCCAGCAGTTTTCCGCCACTTAGGACTAGCCTCACAGATACGCAGTATTTT	CASSFPPLRTSLTDTQYF	TRBD2	NA	TRBV12-3/TRBV12-4	TRBJ2-3
TGTGCCAGCAGCTTACTTTTTAGCAGCACAGATACGCAGTATTTT	CASSLLFSSTDTQYF	NA	NA	TRBV7-2	TRBJ2-3
TGTGCCAGCAAATCCTTGAACATAGAAACCCAGTACTTC	CASKSLNIETQYF	NA	few	TRBV12-3/TRBV12-4	TRBJ2-5
TGTGCCAGCAGCCCGGGACTAGCGGATCAAGAGACCCAGTACTTC	CASSPGLADQETQYF	TRBD2	few	TRBV9	TRBJ2-5
TGTGCCAGCAGCGGTTCAACTCCTAGCGGGGGGCCTCGGGAGACCCAGTACTTC	CASSGSTPSGGPRETQYF	TRBD2	NA	TRBV9	TRBJ2-5
TGCGCCAGCAGCCAAGATACCCGAAGCACAGATACGCAGTATTTT	CASSQDTRSTDTQYF	NA	few	TRBV4-1	TRBJ2-3
TGTGCCAGCAGACTGCGGCAGGGCCTTTACAATGAGCAGTTCTTC	CASRLRQGLYNEQFF	NA	NA	TRBV27	TRBJ2-1
TGCGCCAGCAGCTTGGGCACTATGAACACTGAAGCTTTCTTT	CASSLGTMNTEAFF	NA	once	TRBV5-1	TRBJ1-1
TGTGCCAGCAGTTGGACTGCTCCCTACGAGCAGTACTTC	CASSWTAPYEQYF	NA	NA	TRBV28	TRBJ2-7
TGCGCCAGCAGCTCGGGACGGGGGAGGGACACAGATACGCAGTATTTT	CASSSGRGRDTDTQYF	TRBD2	NA	TRBV5-1	TRBJ2-3
TGTGCCATCAGAGGGGAGGCCGAAGCTTTCTTT	CAIRGEAEAFF	NA	NA	TRBV10-3	TRBJ1-1
TGTGCCAGCAGCTTAGCGAACGGGGAGGCGGTAGGGGCCAACGTCCTGACTTTC	CASSLANGEAVGANVLTF	NA	NA	TRBV7-2	TRBJ2-6
TGTGCCAGCAGCACGACGGATCACTATGGCTACACCTTC	CASSTTDHYGYTF	NA	few	TRBV9	TRBJ1-2
TGTGCCAGCAGTATGGGGACAGGCTCCCGGCATTTT	CASSMGTGSRHF	TRBD1	NA	TRBV6-2/TRBV6-3	TRBJ1-5
TGTGCCACCGCCTCCTGGACAGGGAGCTCCTACGAGCAGTACTTC	CATASWTGSSYEQYF	TRBD1	NA	TRBV6-5	TRBJ2-7
TGTGCCAGCCGGCTAGGGCATCGAGCGAATGAGCAGTTCTTC	CASRLGHRANEQFF	NA	NA	TRBV25-1	TRBJ2-1
TGTGCCAGCAGCCTATCGTGGACTAGCGGGGGACGAGAGACCCAGTACTTC	CASSLSWTSGGRETQYF	TRBD2	NA	TRBV7-2	TRBJ2-5
TGTGCCAGCAGTTATTCTCAGCCCCAGCATTTT	CASSYSQPQHF	NA	NA	TRBV6-6	TRBJ1-5